A single sample gave rise to the 22 T cell receptor beta chains below, sequenced in a study of post-analysis software for immune sequencing data. Study-wide findings and caveats: Comparison of patients with controls showed five TRBV segments more frequent in patients, TRBV5-6, TRBV5-1 and TRBV20-1 among them.

Unique molecular identifiers tagged the TCR beta cDNA libraries. TCRdb re-called the PCR reads with MiXCR, one entry per CDR3 protein. Here the sample spans 750,000 to 950,000 distinct CDR3 sequences, roughly 46% being singletons. Antigen specificity for these receptors is unknown. Sequences were obtained from blood. Source of these receptors: a girl aged 10 to 17 with multiple sclerosis.

J is TRBJ2-7 and V is TRBV27; 8 positions match TRBD2. The ends lost 3 bases at V and 5 bases at J; junction bases unmatched: 12. Germline CDR1 is MNHEY and CDR2 is SMNVEV (reference sequence). This CDR3 region has 16 residues. CDR3 sequence (DNA): TGTGCCAGCAGTTTGGAGCGGGAGATGATCGGCCACGAGCAGTACTTC. Protein: CASSLEREMIGHEQYF.

On this clonotype itself: A much larger clone lies a single base off, so this may be a read error. V gene TRBV4-1 combines with J gene TRBJ2-5; either TRBD1 or TRBD2 may fit D (5 bases each). The CDR3 sequence is 16 residues long. Germline V gives CDR1 MGHRA, CDR2 YSYEKL. The CDR3, as DNA: TGCGCCAGCAGCCAAGCCTTGGGGGTGAGACAAGAGACCCACTACTTC. Translated: CASSQALGVRQETHYF.

This sequence joins TRBV6-1 and TRBJ2-7; 10 bases line up with TRBD2. V shed 4 bases, J shed 2 bases, and the junction held 11 bases outside the gene matches. This CDR3 comprises 17 residues. The germline V gene has CDR1 MNHNS and CDR2 SASEGT. The CDR3 nucleotides read TGTGCCAGCAGTGGGCCTCCGACTAGCGGGTCCCCCTACGAGCAGTACTTC. Amino acids: CASSGPPTSGSPYEQYF.

The chain combines TRBV5-1 with TRBJ1-4; D remains ambiguous. V was clipped by 1 base and J by 6 bases, with 13 bases between them. CDR3 length: 15 amino acids. From germline, CDR1 is SGHRS and CDR2 YFSETQ. The CDR3 reads CASSLFGRPDEKLFF. CDR3 sequence (DNA): TGCGCCAGCAGCTTGTTCGGGCGACCTGATGAAAAACTGTTTTTT. Drawing the rest from reference TRBV5-1 and TRBJ1-4, the complete variable domain is KAGVTQTPRYLIKTRGQQVTLSCSPISGHRSVSWYQQTPGQGLQFLFEYFSETQRNKGNFPGRFSGRQFSNSRSEMNVSTLELGDSALYLCASSLFGRPDEKLFFGSGTQLSVL.

The chain carries TRBV6-5 and TRBJ1-2, with 8 bases matching TRBD1. V trimming: 2 bases; J trimming: 13 bases; junction bases outside the gene matches: 6. The CDR3 loop spans 12 amino acids. Germline CDR1 MNHEY, CDR2 SVGAGI. Here the CDR3 DNA reads TGTGCCAGCAGTTACCCCAGGGGGCGGCCCACCTTC. Residues: CASSYPRGRPTF.

In this sample, this clonotype turned up a few times. The genes are TRBV6-5 and TRBJ2-7, with 7 bases that match TRBD1. The CDR3 extends over 15 amino acids. Per germline, CDR1 MNHEY and CDR2 SVGAGI. The V gene end was trimmed by 4 bases and the J gene end by 2 bases; junction bases not matched to a gene: 8. The CDR3 reads CASSSQTGPTYEQYF. CDR3 coding DNA: TGTGCCAGCAGTTCCCAGACAGGGCCCACCTACGAGCAGTACTTC.

The chain carries TRBV2 and TRBJ1-2; weak D call: TRBD1 (6 bases). V shed 3 bases and J shed 0 bases, with 11 bases lying between them. CDR1 SNHLY and CDR2 FYNNEI come from the germline V gene. The CDR3 totals 15 residues. The CDR3 loop is CASSDGQGTNYGYTF. The CDR3, as DNA: TGTGCCAGCAGTGATGGGCAGGGGACTAACTATGGCTACACCTTC. The full variable domain, rest sourced from reference TRBV2 and TRBJ1-2, is EPEVTQTPSHQVTQMGQEVILRCVPISNHLYFYWYRQILGQKVEFLVSFYNNEISEKSEIFDDQFSVERPDGSNFTLKIRSTKLEDSAMYFCASSDGQGTNYGYTFGSGTRLTVV.

The chain links TRBV7-8 to TRBJ2-5; the D gene is possibly TRBD2 (6 bases). The better agreement between TRBJ2-7 and the DNA end casts doubt on the J call. This CDR3 is 16 amino acids long. CDR1 is SGHVS, CDR2 FQNEAQ, per germline. As DNA, the CDR3 is TGTGCCAGCGGAGCCTGGCGGCGGGGATCGGACTACGAGCAGTACTTC. Translating it yields CASGAWRRGSDYEQYF.

The rearrangement uses TRBV15 and TRBJ2-7; tentatively, D is TRBD1 (5 bases). This CDR3 has 15 amino acids. The germline CDR1 and CDR2 sequences are LNHNV and YYDKDF (reference sequence). Deletions cut 2 bases from V and 3 bases from J, with 14 bases between. This CDR3 reads CATSRLPTQGYEQYF. The CDR3 DNA reads as TGTGCCACCAGCAGACTCCCTACTCAGGGCTACGAGCAGTACTTC.

The V gene is TRBV12-3 or TRBV12-4, the J gene TRBJ1-1; TRBD1 is a possible D gene (5 bases). The V end lost 5 bases, the J end lost 0 bases, and 7 bases lay between the germline ends. The CDR3 has 13 residues. Here the CDR3 reads CASSRDVNTEAFF. The CDR3 nucleotides are TGTGCCAGCAGTAGGGACGTGAACACTGAAGCTTTCTTT.

The rearrangement joins TRBV7-2 to TRBJ2-5, with 14 nucleotides matching TRBD2. The J call may not be correct, given that the DNA end is closer to TRBJ2-7. Germline CDR1 reads SGHTA; CDR2 reads FQGNSA. The CDR3 loop spans 15 amino acids. CDR3 sequence: CASSPGTSGSREQYF. The CDR3 DNA reads TGTGCCAGCAGCCCCGGGACTAGCGGGAGTCGCGAGCAGTACTTC.

About this clonotype: This may be a read error: a much more frequent sequence differs by one nucleotide. The CDR3 DNA reads TGCAGTGCTAGAGATGTATCGTACAATGAGCAGTACTTC. Encoded protein: CSARDVSYNEQYF. The genes are TRBV20-1 and TRBJ2-1; D not certain. The J call may not be correct, given that the DNA end is closer to TRBJ2-7. From germline, CDR1 is DFQATT and CDR2 SNEGSKA (reference sequence). The CDR3 loop spans 13 amino acids.

J is TRBJ2-1 and V is TRBV5-1; D gene uncertain. V was pared by 2 bases and J by 10 bases, with 10 bases between. The V gene's germline CDR1 is SGHRS and CDR2 YFSETQ. There are 12 residues in the CDR3. The CDR3 sequence is CASSFNPAEQFF. The CDR3 DNA reads TGCGCCAGCAGCTTTAATCCGGCGGAGCAGTTCTTC.

The chain is built from TRBV9 and TRBJ2-2; D might be TRBD2 (5 bases). The germline gives CDR1 SGDLS, CDR2 YYNGEE. Trimming took 6 bases from V and 4 from J, leaving 7 bases between them. The CDR3 totals 12 residues. Here the CDR3 DNA reads TGTGCCAGCAAAGGGAGCACCGGGGAGCTGTTTTTT. Its protein is CASKGSTGELFF. The full variable domain, rest sourced from reference TRBV9 and TRBJ2-2, is DSGVTQTPKHLITATGQRVTLRCSPRSGDLSVYWYQQSLDQGLQFLIQYYNGEERAKGNILERFSAQQFPDLHSELNLSSLELGDSALYFCASKGSTGELFFGEGSRLTVL.

The chain uses TRBV4-3 and TRBJ2-7; perhaps TRBD1 as D (6 bases). The V gene's germline CDR1 is LGHNA and CDR2 YSLEER. V shed 0 bases and J shed 7 bases, with 19 bases lying between them. CDR3 size: 16 residues. This CDR3 is CASSQDQGLGYNEQYF. Here the CDR3 DNA reads TGCGCCAGCAGCCAAGATCAGGGGCTGGGCTACAATGAGCAGTACTTC.

This chain links TRBV12-3 or TRBV12-4 with TRBJ2-7; 9 bases align to TRBD2. The V segment lost 7 bases and the J segment 1 base; nucleotides outside the gene matches: 5. The CDR3 runs to 14 residues. The CDR3 sequence: CASTEGLASYEQYF. CDR3 DNA: TGTGCCAGCACCGAGGGACTAGCATCCTACGAGCAGTACTTC.

This clonotype was recorded a few times. The chain has TRBV5-1 and TRBJ1-6; TRBD1 aligns across 7 bases. Looked up from germline, CDR1 is SGHRS and CDR2 is YFSETQ. V lost 1 base, J lost 8 bases, and 3 bases stayed unmatched. The CDR3 loop spans 14 amino acids. The CDR3 spells CASSLNRGDSPLHF. The CDR3 nucleotides read TGCGCCAGCAGCTTGAACAGGGGCGATTCACCCCTCCACTTT.

The V gene is TRBV29-1, the J gene TRBJ1-2; D perhaps matches TRBD1 (6 bases). Trimming shortened V by 0 bases and J by 2 bases, and 13 bases separated the two germline ends. Germline CDR1 reads SQVTM; CDR2 reads ANQGSEA. There are 15 residues in the CDR3. The CDR3 DNA reads as TGCAGCGTTGAAGATAGAGGACAGACGAACTATGGCTACACCTTC. Its translation is CSVEDRGQTNYGYTF.

This chain connects TRBV20-1 to TRBJ2-1; a weak D match, TRBD2 (6 bases). The CDR3 length is 14 residues. V was trimmed by 3 bases and J by 3 bases, leaving 12 bases between them. Germline CDR1 and CDR2: DFQATT and SNEGSKA (reference sequence). CDR3 in amino acids: CSASLQDYYNEQFF. The DNA for the CDR3 is TGCAGTGCTAGTCTCCAGGACTACTACAATGAGCAGTTCTTC.

V usage is TRBV27 and J usage is TRBJ2-5; the match to TRBD1 covers 9 bases. Trimming took 5 bases from V and 3 from J; bases not matched to a gene: 4. The length of the CDR3 is 14 residues. Looked up from germline, CDR1 is MNHEY and CDR2 is SMNVEV (reference sequence). CDR3 bases: TGTGCCAGCAGTATGGACAGGGGCAAAGAGACCCAGTACTTC. This gives the protein CASSMDRGKETQYF.

This chain links TRBV20-1 with TRBJ2-7, with 11 nucleotides matching TRBD2. The junction had 10 bases not matched to a gene; V was cut back by 5 bases and J by 1 base. Germline loops: CDR1 DFQATT, CDR2 SNEGSKA (reference sequence). This CDR3 is built from 16 residues. The CDR3 is CSAPTRTSGRSYEQYF. DNA for the CDR3: TGCAGTGCTCCAACAAGGACTAGCGGGCGATCCTACGAGCAGTACTTC.

The chain carries TRBV9 and TRBJ1-2; D gene unclear. Germline loops: CDR1 SGDLS, CDR2 YYNGEE. This CDR3 has 13 residues. Trimming shortened V by 2 bases and J by 8 bases, and 13 bases separated the two germline ends. The CDR3 coding sequence is TGTGCCAGCAGCGTGTACGATGGAGAAGGCTACACCTTC. Translating gives CASSVYDGEGYTF. The variable domain in full, with the rest retrieved from reference TRBV9 and TRBJ1-2, is DSGVTQTPKHLITATGQRVTLRCSPRSGDLSVYWYQQSLDQGLQFLIQYYNGEERAKGNILERFSAQQFPDLHSELNLSSLELGDSALYFCASSVYDGEGYTFGSGTRLTVV.